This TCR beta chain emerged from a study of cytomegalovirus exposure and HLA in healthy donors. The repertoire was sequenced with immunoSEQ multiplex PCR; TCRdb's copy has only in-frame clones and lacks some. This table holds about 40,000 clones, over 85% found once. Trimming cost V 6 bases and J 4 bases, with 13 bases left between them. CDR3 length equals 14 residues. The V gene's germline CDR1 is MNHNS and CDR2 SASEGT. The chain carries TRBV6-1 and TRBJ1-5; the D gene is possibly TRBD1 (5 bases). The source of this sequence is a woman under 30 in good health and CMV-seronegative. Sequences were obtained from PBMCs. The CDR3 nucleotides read TGTGCCAGCAGGCGACAGCAACCAAATCAGCCCCAGCATTTT. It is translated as CASRRQQPNQPQHF.